This T cell receptor beta chain comes out of a study of neurological immune-mediated disorders. The study, taken as a whole, reports: Sharing of CDR3 amino acid sequences among expanded clones across subjects was absent, suggesting private repertoires in all groups.

With 10-nucleotide random UMIs, 5'RACE was used to make the cDNA. Each sequencing run yielded over 160 million TCR-beta sequences from 15-18 subjects. TCRdb re-called the 5' RACE reads through MiXCR, storing one row per CDR3 protein. The sample includes roughly 76,000 distinct CDR3 sequences, less than 15% of them seen just once. The ends were cut back, 0 bases at V and 0 bases at J, with 8 bases in the middle. The CDR3 runs to 14 residues. CDR1 is GTSNPN and CDR2 is SVGIG in the germline V gene (reference sequence). In the case of this clonotype: Its target is unknown.

The genes are TRBV30 and TRBJ1-1, with D possibly being TRBD1 (5 bases). This receptor was taken from a woman aged 50 to 60 in good health. The sample taken for sequencing was PBMCs. CDR3 amino acids: CAWSVKGLNTEAFF. The CDR3 nucleotides are TGTGCCTGGAGTGTTAAGGGACTGAACACTGAAGCTTTCTTT.